What follows is one T cell receptor (beta chain) and its context. The sample comes from a study of PD-1 blockade in classical Hodgkin lymphoma. TCRdb's copy holds only in-frame clones and misses some; the assay was immunoSEQ multiplex PCR. Among just under 45,000 clones listed, roughly 78% were seen once. Trimming removed 2 bases from V and 1 base from J, with 2 bases in between. Germline V gene sequence: CDR1 DFQATT, CDR2 SNEGSKA (reference sequence). The CDR3 has 11 residues. Autologous stem cell transplantation was followed by relapse in every patient, and brentuximab vedotin exposure varied. Relapsed/refractory classical Hodgkin lymphoma patients had complete, partial or progressive responses.

The input for sequencing was peripheral blood mononuclear cells (PBMCs), taken before the second cycle of nivolumab. The receptor comes from a human donor with classical Hodgkin lymphoma. The chain has TRBV20-1 and TRBJ1-1; D not resolved. This chain's CDR3 is CSARQNTEAFF. The CDR3 nucleotides read TGCAGTGCTAGACAGAACACTGAAGCTTTCTTT.